This entry lists 21 T cell receptor beta chains sequenced from one sample in a study of OX40 agonist ivuxolimab in advanced cancers. Method: immunoSEQ multiplex PCR; TCRdb's copy keeps in-frame clones and lacks some. The table shows some 48,000 clones, with around 80% occurring only once. This specimen was CD4+ or CD8+ T cells sorted from blood, taken in a trial of the OX40 agonist ivuxolimab. These receptors were obtained from an adult with an advanced solid tumor such as melanoma, head and neck, liver or kidney cancer.

The chain combines TRBV19 with TRBJ2-4, with TRBD1 matching over 10 bases. After removal of 3 bases from V and 1 base from J, the junction contained 6 bases not matched to a gene. This CDR3 has 17 residues. Germline V gene lookup returns CDR1 LNHDA and CDR2 SQIVND (reference sequence). Here the CDR3 reads CASSMTGGLGAKNIQYF. The CDR3 nucleotides read TGTGCCAGTAGTATGACAGGGGGCCTTGGGGCCAAAAACATTCAGTACTTC.

CDR3 DNA: TGTGCCAGCAGCCAAGTCGTAGGTTCCGGGGCCTACGAGCAGTACTTC. Protein sequence: CASSQVVGSGAYEQYF. The chain recombines TRBV7-9 with TRBJ2-5; D is perhaps TRBD2 (5 bases). The assigned J gene may be wrong: the sequence end matches TRBJ2-7 better. Germline values: CDR1 SEHNR, CDR2 FQNEAQ (reference sequence). There are 16 residues in the CDR3.

V is TRBV9 and J is TRBJ1-1; TRBD1 might be the D (6 bases). Germline CDR1 and CDR2: SGDLS and YYNGEE. With 4 bases removed from V and 4 bases from J, the gap between germline ends came to 14 bases. This CDR3 is built from 14 residues. This CDR3 reads CASSPHRASTEAFF. The CDR3 DNA reads as TGTGCCAGCAGCCCGCACAGGGCTTCCACTGAAGCTTTCTTT.

The gene calls are TRBV10-3 and TRBJ2-6; tentatively, D is TRBD2 (6 bases). Germline lookup yields CDR1 ENHRY and CDR2 SYGVKD. V was pared by 1 base and J by 2 bases, with 12 bases between. CDR3 length equals 17 residues. CDR3 nucleotides: TGTGCCATCAGTGAGTTGGGGGGAGGCGCTGGGGCCAACGTCCTGACTTTC. This translates into CAISELGGGAGANVLTF.

The gene calls are TRBV5-1 and TRBJ2-3, with TRBD1 matching over 9 bases. The CDR3 is made up of 18 amino acids. Germline CDR1 is SGHRS and CDR2 is YFSETQ. V shed 4 bases and J 3 bases; nucleotides not matched to a gene: 15. CDR3 sequence (DNA): TGCGCCAGCAGCATGTCAACCGGGACAGGGTCTAGTACAGATACGCAGTATTTT. Encoded protein: CASSMSTGTGSSTDTQYF.

The chain has TRBV25-1 and TRBJ1-5; 9 nucleotides line up with TRBD1. There are 13 residues in the CDR3. Germline CDR1 MGHDK, CDR2 SYGVNS. V lost 4 bases and J lost 8; bases outside the gene matches: 3. The CDR3 is CASSGQGDEPQHF. The CDR3 nucleotides read TGTGCCAGCAGTGGACAGGGGGATGAGCCCCAGCATTTT. Using reference TRBV25-1 and TRBJ1-5 for the parts outside the CDR3, the full variable domain is EADIYQTPRYLVIGTGKKITLECSQTMGHDKMYWYQQDPGMELHLIHYSYGVNSTEKGDLSSESTVSRIRTEHFPLTLESARPSHTSQYLCASSGQGDEPQHFGDGTRLSIL.

This clone was seen only once. This rearrangement joins TRBV7-2 to TRBJ1-6, with 9 bases fitting TRBD1. This CDR3 is 15 amino acids long. Germline CDR1 is SGHTA and CDR2 is FQGNSA. Losses at the gene ends were 1 base for V and 6 bases for J; bases not matched to a gene: 1. CDR3 sequence: CASSLVTGGNSPLHF. CDR3 coding DNA: TGTGCCAGCAGCTTAGTGACAGGGGGTAATTCACCCCTCCACTTT. Complete variable domain (other parts from reference TRBV7-2 and TRBJ1-6): GAGVSQSPSNKVTEKGKDVELRCDPISGHTALYWYRQSLGQGLEFLIYFQGNSAPDKSGLPSDRFSAERTGGSVSTLTIQRTQQEDSAVYLCASSLVTGGNSPLHFGNGTRLTVT.

V usage is TRBV28 and J usage is TRBJ2-1; D possibly corresponds to TRBD2 (5 bases). Trimming cost V 3 bases and J 6 bases, with 12 bases left between them. Per germline, CDR1 MDHEN and CDR2 SYDVKM. This CDR3 comprises 14 residues. The CDR3, as DNA: TGTGCCAGCAGTTTTTCCAGCGGACCCAATGAGCAGTTCTTC. Its translation: CASSFSSGPNEQFF.

This chain links TRBV29-1 with TRBJ1-1; the match to TRBD1 covers 7 bases. CDR1 is SQVTM, CDR2 ANQGSEA, per germline. CDR3 size: 11 residues. V lost 7 bases to trimming and J lost 8 bases; unmatched junction nucleotides: 7. For the CDR3, the DNA is TGCAGCGCCGTGACAGGGAGGGAAGCTTTCTTT. It encodes CSAVTGREAFF. Filled out from reference TRBV29-1 and TRBJ1-1, the complete variable domain reads SAVISQKPSRDICQRGTSLTIQCQVDSQVTMMFWYRQQPGQSLTLIATANQGSEATYESGFVIDKFPISRPNLTFSTLTVSNMSPEDSSIYLCSAVTGREAFFGQGTRLTVV.

The chain combines TRBV14 with TRBJ2-1; tentatively, D is TRBD2 (6 bases). Between the trimmed V and J ends, which lost 1 base and 9 bases, there was a span of 19 bases. Germline V gene sequence: CDR1 SGHDN, CDR2 FVKESK. The length of the CDR3 is 16 residues. The DNA for the CDR3 is TGTGCCAGCAGCCAAGCTCAAGTTTGGGATAGCGGTGAGCAGTTCTTC. Protein sequence: CASSQAQVWDSGEQFF.

V and J are TRBV9 and TRBJ1-4; TRBD1 agrees at 7 bases. The CDR3 is 16 amino acids. Trimming cost V 0 bases and J 11 bases; bases outside gene matches: 13. Germline lookup yields CDR1 SGDLS and CDR2 YYNGEE. The CDR3 DNA follows: TGTGCCAGCAGCGTAGACGGAGGGGGACAGTTGGACAAACTGTTTTTT. It is translated as CASSVDGGGQLDKLFF.

This sequence joins TRBV11-2 and TRBJ2-2; D not resolved. The CDR3 contains 14 residues. Between the trimmed V and J ends, which lost 1 base and 1 base, there was a span of 4 bases. In germline, CDR1 is SGHAT, CDR2 FQNNGV. The CDR3 is CASSLVVNTGELFF. CDR3 DNA sequence: TGTGCCAGCAGCTTAGTGGTGAACACCGGGGAGCTGTTTTTT.

Points on this clone: The sample contains more than one DNA sequence encoding this CDR3. The V and J genes are TRBV30 and TRBJ2-1; 9 bases align to TRBD2. Trimming cost V 0 bases and J 7 bases; bases outside gene matches: 7. From germline, CDR1 is GTSNPN and CDR2 SVGIG (reference sequence). CDR3 length equals 15 residues. DNA of the CDR3: TGTGCCTGGAGTGTACTGGCGGGAGGGGAAAATGAGCAGTTCTTC. The encoded protein is CAWSVLAGGENEQFF. Based on the CDR3 plus reference TRBV30 and TRBJ2-1, the full variable domain is SQTIHQWPATLVQPVGSPLSLECTVEGTSNPNLYWYRQAAGRGLQLLFYSVGIGQISSEVPQNLSASRPQDRQFILSSKKLLLSDSGFYLCAWSVLAGGENEQFFGPGTRLTVL.

The genes are TRBV15 and TRBJ2-6; D tentatively fits TRBD1 or TRBD2 (5 bases each). The V end lost 0 bases, the J end lost 0 bases, and 6 bases lay between the germline ends. This CDR3 has 16 amino acids. Per germline, CDR1 LNHNV and CDR2 YYDKDF (reference sequence). DNA of the CDR3: TGTGCCACCAGCAGAGATGGGGGCTCTGGGGCCAACGTCCTGACTTTC. Amino acid sequence: CATSRDGGSGANVLTF.

The chain links TRBV4-3 to TRBJ2-7; the D gene is possibly TRBD1 (6 bases). The germline CDR1 and CDR2 sequences are LGHNA and YSLEER. The CDR3 sequence is 15 residues long. Deletions cut 6 bases from V and 2 bases from J, with 17 bases between. The chain's CDR3 is CASRPSDRTPYEQYF. CDR3 DNA sequence: TGCGCCAGCAGACCCTCCGACAGGACCCCCTACGAGCAGTACTTC.

J is TRBJ1-5 and V is TRBV5-1; no firm D call. Trimming shortened V by 4 bases and J by 5 bases, and 10 bases separated the two germline ends. The CDR3 loop spans 13 amino acids. Per the germline V gene, CDR1 is SGHRS and CDR2 is YFSETQ. CDR3 bases: TGCGCCAGCAGCCATGACACCGATCAGCCCCAGCATTTT. It yields the protein CASSHDTDQPQHF.

The chain recombines TRBV7-2 with TRBJ2-5; 8 bases are shared with TRBD1. V trimming: 3 bases; J trimming: 6 bases; junction bases outside the gene matches: 6. In germline, CDR1 is SGHTA, CDR2 FQGNSA. The CDR3 loop spans 14 amino acids. Here the CDR3 reads CASSLAGGAKTQYF. The CDR3 DNA reads as TGTGCCAGCAGCTTGGCAGGGGGCGCGAAGACCCAGTACTTC. Combining the CDR3 with reference TRBV7-2 and TRBJ2-5 gives the whole variable domain GAGVSQSPSNKVTEKGKDVELRCDPISGHTALYWYRQSLGQGLEFLIYFQGNSAPDKSGLPSDRFSAERTGGSVSTLTIQRTQQEDSAVYLCASSLAGGAKTQYFGPGTRLLVL.

V gene TRBV6-6 combines with J gene TRBJ1-4; TRBD1 matches at 8 bases. In germline, CDR1 is MNHNY, CDR2 SVGAGI (reference sequence). Germline trimming cut 5 bases from V and 8 bases from J; bases unmatched to any gene: 10. The CDR3 is made up of 15 amino acids. The CDR3 here is CASSRQGSRWEKLFF. CDR3 coding DNA: TGTGCCAGCAGTAGACAGGGGTCTAGATGGGAAAAACTGTTTTTT.

CDR3 residues: CASSLGGKSVYEQYF. CDR3 bases: TGTGCCAGCAGCTTAGGGGGGAAATCGGTCTACGAGCAGTACTTC. This rearrangement joins TRBV21-1 to TRBJ2-7. TRBV21-1 is recorded as a pseudogene. The CDR3 loop spans 15 amino acids.

A single count supports this clone. The chain links TRBV14 to TRBJ2-1; the match to TRBD1 covers 9 bases. With V trimmed by 7 bases and J by 4 bases, 5 bases remained unmatched. Germline V gene sequence: CDR1 SGHDN, CDR2 FVKESK. CDR3 length: 14 amino acids. The CDR3 region is CASTGTGLYNEQFF. The CDR3 DNA is TGTGCCAGCACCGGGACAGGGTTGTACAATGAGCAGTTCTTC.

The chain has TRBV2 and TRBJ2-2; D might be TRBD1 (5 bases). The CDR3 is 14 residues long. The germline V gene has CDR1 SNHLY and CDR2 FYNNEI. The V gene lost 5 bases and the J gene lost 5 bases, with 12 bases spanning the gap. Here the CDR3 reads CASSKVQGTGELFF. CDR3 nucleotide sequence: TGTGCCAGCAGTAAAGTCCAGGGAACCGGGGAGCTGTTTTTT.